A selection of T cell receptor beta chains follows, all from one sample in a study of CD8 T cells in Susac syndrome. TCRdb reprocessed the immunoSEQ multiplex PCR reads via MiXCR and lists one record per CDR3 protein. The sample includes roughly 200,000 distinct CDR3 sequences, 90% to 95% of them seen just once. The sequenced sample consisted of CD4+ T cells from PBMCs. The receptors come from a human donor in good health. Both conserved end residues are part of each CDR3. Each record gives: clone size, J gene, V gene, D gene, CDR3 DNA, CDR3 protein. The D gene is left open where the match is weak. Some rows mark clone size as missing; the rest say once, few, many or name a class of expanded clone.

clone size: once; J gene: TRBJ2-3; V gene: TRBV30; D gene: TRBD1; CDR3 DNA: TGTGCCTGGAGTGTCGGACAGGGCATACGCTCGGATACGCAGTATTTT; CDR3 protein: CAWSVGQGIRSDTQYF
clone size: -; J gene: TRBJ1-2; V gene: TRBV29-1; D gene: TRBD1; CDR3 DNA: TGCAGGGCAACCGGGACAGGGGACAACTATGGCTACACCTTC; CDR3 protein: CRATGTGDNYGYTF
clone size: -; J gene: TRBJ2-3; V gene: TRBV24-1; D gene: -; CDR3 DNA: TGTGCCACCAGTGATTACAGGGGAGGTCCAGATACGCAGTATTTT; CDR3 protein: CATSDYRGGPDTQYF
clone size: -; J gene: TRBJ1-5; V gene: TRBV20-1; D gene: -; CDR3 DNA: TGCAGTGCTACCAGCAATCAGCCCCAGCATTTT; CDR3 protein: CSATSNQPQHF
clone size: -; J gene: TRBJ2-5; V gene: TRBV28; D gene: -; CDR3 DNA: TGTGCCAGCAGCCCCCCGGGGGAAGGGAGGGAGACCCAGTACTTC; CDR3 protein: CASSPPGEGRETQYF
clone size: -; J gene: TRBJ2-3; V gene: TRBV7-8; D gene: -; CDR3 DNA: TGTGCCAGCAGCCCCCCCAGGGAAGATACGCAGTATTTT; CDR3 protein: CASSPPREDTQYF
clone size: -; J gene: TRBJ2-3; V gene: TRBV30; D gene: -; CDR3 DNA: TGTGCCTGGCGTAGCTCAGGGGATGGTACGCAGTATTTT; CDR3 protein: CAWRSSGDGTQYF
clone size: -; J gene: TRBJ2-2; V gene: TRBV20-1; D gene: -; CDR3 DNA: TGCAGTGCTCCCCGCCCGGATCTCACCGGGGAGCTGTTTTTT; CDR3 protein: CSAPRPDLTGELFF
clone size: -; J gene: TRBJ2-1; V gene: TRBV29-1; D gene: -; CDR3 DNA: TGCAGCGTTGAAGATGCATCCAGGGGGGTCTACAATGAGCAGTTCTTC; CDR3 protein: CSVEDASRGVYNEQFF
clone size: -; J gene: TRBJ2-4; V gene: TRBV20-1; D gene: TRBD2; CDR3 DNA: TGCAGTGCCCCCACGGGGGGTGACATTCAGTACTTC; CDR3 protein: CSAPTGGDIQYF
clone size: -; J gene: TRBJ2-1; V gene: TRBV20-1; D gene: TRBD2; CDR3 DNA: TGCAGCGTACTAGCGGGGGGCATACGCTCCTACAATGAGCAGTTCTTC; CDR3 protein: CSVLAGGIRSYNEQFF
clone size: -; J gene: TRBJ2-3; V gene: TRBV6-5; D gene: -; CDR3 DNA: TGTGCCAGCAGTAACCGACAAGCCGCGCAGTATTTT; CDR3 protein: CASSNRQAAQYF
clone size: -; J gene: TRBJ1-1; V gene: TRBV3-1; D gene: -; CDR3 DNA: TGTGCCAGCAGCCAAGGGGGCAGTTACACTGAAGCTTTCTTT; CDR3 protein: CASSQGGSYTEAFF
clone size: -; J gene: TRBJ2-7; V gene: TRBV7-2; D gene: -; CDR3 DNA: TGTGCCAGCAGCCCTCTTACTAGTGCCTACGAGCAGTACTTC; CDR3 protein: CASSPLTSAYEQYF
clone size: -; J gene: TRBJ2-4; V gene: TRBV2; D gene: -; CDR3 DNA: TGTGCCAGCAGAGACAGGTTCGGCAAAAACATTCAGTACTTC; CDR3 protein: CASRDRFGKNIQYF
clone size: -; J gene: TRBJ2-3; V gene: TRBV5-1; D gene: TRBD2; CDR3 DNA: TGCGCCAGCAGCTTGGACCCGGGAGGGACGCAGTATTTT; CDR3 protein: CASSLDPGGTQYF
clone size: -; J gene: TRBJ2-5; V gene: TRBV5-1; D gene: TRBD1; CDR3 DNA: TGCGCCAGCAGCTCTGGGACAGGGGAAGAGACCCAGTACTTC; CDR3 protein: CASSSGTGEETQYF
clone size: -; J gene: TRBJ1-2; V gene: TRBV7-9; D gene: -; CDR3 DNA: TGTGCCAGCAGCCCCCTGGTTTTCGGCAAGAACTATGGCTACACCTTC; CDR3 protein: CASSPLVFGKNYGYTF
clone size: -; J gene: TRBJ2-1; V gene: TRBV2; D gene: TRBD2; CDR3 DNA: TGTGCCAGCCGCCTTACTAGCGGGGGTTCAAATGAGCAGTTCTTC; CDR3 protein: CASRLTSGGSNEQFF
clone size: -; J gene: TRBJ1-2; V gene: TRBV30; D gene: -; CDR3 DNA: TGTGCCTGCACCTCGGGAGGGAGCGGCTACACCTTC; CDR3 protein: CACTSGGSGYTF